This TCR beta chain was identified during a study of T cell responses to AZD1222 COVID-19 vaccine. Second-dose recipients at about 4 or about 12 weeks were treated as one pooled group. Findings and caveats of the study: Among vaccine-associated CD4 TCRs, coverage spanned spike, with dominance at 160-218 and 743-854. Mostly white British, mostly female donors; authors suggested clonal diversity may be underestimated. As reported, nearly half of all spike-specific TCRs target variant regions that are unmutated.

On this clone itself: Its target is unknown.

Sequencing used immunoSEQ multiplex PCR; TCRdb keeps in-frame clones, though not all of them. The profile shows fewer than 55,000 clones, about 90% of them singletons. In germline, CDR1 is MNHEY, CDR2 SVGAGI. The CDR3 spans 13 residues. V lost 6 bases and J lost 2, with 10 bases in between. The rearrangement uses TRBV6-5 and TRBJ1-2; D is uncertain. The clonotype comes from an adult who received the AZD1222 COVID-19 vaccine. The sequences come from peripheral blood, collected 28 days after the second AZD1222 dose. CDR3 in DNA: TGTGCCAGCAGAACACCGGGGAACTATGGCTACACCTTC. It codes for CASRTPGNYGYTF.